The 26 T cell receptor beta chains reported below all come from one sample, sequenced in a study of T cells in Graves' hyperthyroidism and ophthalmopathy. From RNA transcripts, TCR beta CDR3 regions were amplified. A first-round RT-PCR of the TCR CDR3 used the HTBI primer set. TCRdb analysed the multiplex PCR reads with MiXCR anew, one entry per CDR3 protein. The sample carries roughly 400,000 distinct CDR3 sequences, about 14% recorded once. The sequenced sample was blood. The receptor source for this set is a man in his fifties with Graves' ophthalmopathy.

This clonotype was seen ten or more times. The V call is TRBV7-9, the J call TRBJ1-1, with a weak D call TRBD1 (5 bases). CDR1 is SEHNR and CDR2 is FQNEAQ in the germline V gene (reference sequence). Trimming pared 5 bases from V and 3 bases from J, leaving 16 bases between. The CDR3 consists of 15 residues. The CDR3 sequence: CASSGGVSMHTEAFF. As DNA, the CDR3 is TGTGCCAGCAGCGGAGGGGTATCGATGCACACTGAAGCTTTCTTT.

This clonotype was found many times. The V call is TRBV28, the J call TRBJ2-1, with TRBD1 matching over 10 bases. The CDR3 covers 14 residues. Germline loops: CDR1 MDHEN, CDR2 SYDVKM. V was clipped by 8 bases and J by 7 bases; unmatched bases: 8. CDR3 residues: CASFGQGVGNEQFF. As DNA, the CDR3 is TGTGCCAGCTTCGGACAGGGGGTCGGTAATGAGCAGTTCTTC.

Concerning this clonotype itself: A much larger clone lies a single base off, so this may be a read error. Here the CDR3 omits its conserved ending phenylalanine or tryptophan, so a read error is the likely source. The chain carries TRBV18 and TRBJ2-5, with D perhaps matching TRBD2 (5 bases). From germline, CDR1 is KGHSH and CDR2 LQKENI. The germline V and J ends were trimmed by 3 bases and 1 base, with 9 bases remaining between them. The CDR3 covers 14 residues. The CDR3 loop reads CASSPSAAQETQYL. The CDR3 bases are TGTGCCAGCTCACCGTCAGCGGCCCAAGAGACCCAGTACCTC.

This clonotype appeared many times. The chain recombines TRBV7-9 with TRBJ1-4; D uncertain. The CDR3 is 16 residues long. The V and J ends lost 0 bases and 3 bases respectively, with 11 bases between them. From germline, CDR1 is SEHNR and CDR2 FQNEAQ (reference sequence). The CDR3 DNA follows: TGTGCCAGCAGCTTAGCCCGCTCGTCAGCTAATGAAAAACTGTTTTTT. Protein: CASSLARSSANEKLFF.

Points on this clonotype: This could be a read error, since a much larger clone is one nucleotide away. Since no conserved phenylalanine or tryptophan closes the CDR3, a read error is the likely cause. The chain uses TRBV11-2 and TRBJ2-3; D is perhaps TRBD1 or TRBD2 (5 bases each). V lost 5 bases, J lost 1 base, and 13 bases lay in between. The germline V gene has CDR1 SGHAT and CDR2 FQNNGV. This CDR3 contains 15 residues. The CDR3 DNA reads TGTGCCAGCAGCCCCGGGGACGCCCGCACAGATACGCAGTATTCT. Translation: CASSPGDARTDTQYS.

The chain is built from TRBV5-4 and TRBJ1-2; a possible D gene is TRBD1 (5 bases). V dropped 4 bases and J dropped 3 bases, with 16 bases sitting between them. The CDR3 covers 15 residues. Per the germline V gene, CDR1 is SGHNT and CDR2 is YYREEE (reference sequence). The CDR3 loop reads CASSPPVGVDYGYTF. CDR3 DNA sequence: TGTGCCAGCAGCCCCCCAGTGGGGGTAGACTATGGCTACACCTTC.

V is TRBV9 and J is TRBJ2-2, with unresolved D. Germline assignment: CDR1 SGDLS and CDR2 YYNGEE. The CDR3 spans 16 residues. Trimming took off 0 bases at V and 1 base at J, with 10 bases between the two ends. CDR3 bases: TGTGCCAGCAGCGTAGATGAAGGAAGGAACACCGGGGAGCTGTTTTTT. Protein: CASSVDEGRNTGELFF. Based on the CDR3 plus reference TRBV9 and TRBJ2-2, the full variable domain is DSGVTQTPKHLITATGQRVTLRCSPRSGDLSVYWYQQSLDQGLQFLIQYYNGEERAKGNILERFSAQQFPDLHSELNLSSLELGDSALYFCASSVDEGRNTGELFFGEGSRLTVL.

A few counts support this clonotype. The J gene is TRBJ1-2, the V gene TRBV7-9; 8 bases align to TRBD1. CDR1 and CDR2 from the germline V gene are SEHNR and FQNEAQ (reference sequence). The CDR3 consists of 15 residues. V lost 5 bases and J lost 4; bases outside the gene matches: 9. The CDR3 is CASSAGQGERYGYTF. As DNA, the CDR3 is TGTGCCAGCAGCGCCGGACAGGGCGAGCGCTATGGCTACACCTTC.

The chain recombines TRBV29-1 with TRBJ2-1; a possible D gene is TRBD1 (6 bases). CDR1 and CDR2 from the germline V gene are SQVTM and ANQGSEA. This CDR3 comprises 14 residues. Between the trimmed V and J ends, which lost 0 bases and 7 bases, there was a span of 13 bases. The CDR3 bases are TGCAGCGTTGAAGAACGGGACAAGCTGAATGAGCAGTTCTTC. This translates into CSVEERDKLNEQFF.

V and J are TRBV20-1 and TRBJ2-7; 9 bases match TRBD2. The CDR3 runs 16 residues. Germline assignment: CDR1 DFQATT and CDR2 SNEGSKA (reference sequence). V shed 0 bases and J 5 bases; nucleotides not matched to a gene: 11. The CDR3 loop is CSARDFSGRSFHEQYF. The CDR3 DNA follows: TGCAGTGCTAGAGATTTCAGCGGGAGGTCTTTCCACGAGCAGTACTTC.

This clonotype appeared a few times. The chain links TRBV7-9 to TRBJ2-3; 8 nucleotides align to TRBD2. Germline V gene data show CDR1 as SEHNR and CDR2 as FQNEAQ (reference sequence). The CDR3 contains 16 residues. Losses at the gene ends were 3 bases for V and 5 bases for J; bases not matched to a gene: 10. CDR3 region: CASSFMSGRLQDTQYF. The CDR3 nucleotides are TGTGCCAGCAGCTTCATGAGCGGGAGATTGCAAGATACGCAGTATTTT.

This clonotype showed up many times. The rearrangement joins TRBV20-1 to TRBJ1-1; D possibly corresponds to TRBD1 (5 bases). V gave up 6 bases and J gave up 1 base, with 15 bases separating them. This CDR3 has 14 residues. From germline, CDR1 is DFQATT and CDR2 SNEGSKA (reference sequence). Here the CDR3 DNA reads TGCAGTGCCTGGGGACCCACAGAGAACACTGAAGCTTTCTTT. Translation gives CSAWGPTENTEAFF.

The chain uses TRBV10-2 and TRBJ2-2; TRBD1 aligns across 8 bases. Germline trimming cut 6 bases from V and 3 bases from J; bases unmatched to any gene: 6. CDR1 is WSHSY and CDR2 is SAAADI in the germline V gene. The CDR3 sequence is 15 residues long. CDR3: CASRGQGQDTGELFF. For the CDR3, the DNA is TGCGCCAGCAGAGGACAGGGTCAAGACACCGGGGAGCTGTTTTTT.

The chain has TRBV10-3 and TRBJ2-1, with 7 bases identical to TRBD1. The CDR3 runs 14 residues. V shed 4 bases and J 7 bases; nucleotides not matched to a gene: 7. CDR1 and CDR2 from the germline V gene are ENHRY and SYGVKD. DNA of the CDR3: TGTGCCATCAGTGTCGGGACAGAAAGAAATGAGCAGTTCTTC. Translation: CAISVGTERNEQFF.

Ten or more counts support this clonotype. The gene calls are TRBV2 and TRBJ1-1; D perhaps matches TRBD1 (5 bases). The germline gives CDR1 SNHLY, CDR2 FYNNEI. The CDR3 extends over 12 amino acids. The ends were cut back, 8 bases at V and 0 bases at J, with 7 bases in the middle. The CDR3: CASGGMNTEAFF. The CDR3 DNA reads as TGTGCCAGCGGGGGAATGAACACTGAAGCTTTCTTT. Based on the CDR3 plus reference TRBV2 and TRBJ1-1, the full variable domain is EPEVTQTPSHQVTQMGQEVILRCVPISNHLYFYWYRQILGQKVEFLVSFYNNEISEKSEIFDDQFSVERPDGSNFTLKIRSTKLEDSAMYFCASGGMNTEAFFGQGTRLTVV.

The J gene is TRBJ2-1, the V gene TRBV19, with TRBD2 matching 8 bases. The CDR3 loop spans 14 amino acids. The germline CDR1 and CDR2 sequences are LNHDA and SQIVND (reference sequence). Trimming at V came to 6 bases and at J to 1 base, leaving 2 bases not matched to a gene. CDR3 region: CASSREGSYNEQFF. Here the CDR3 DNA reads TGTGCCAGTAGCCGGGAGGGTTCCTACAATGAGCAGTTCTTC.

This clonotype showed up many times. The CDR3 here is CASSQSTGYEQYF. CDR3 nucleotide sequence: TGTGCCAGCAGCCAATCGACGGGCTACGAGCAGTACTTC. V gene TRBV7-6 combines with J gene TRBJ2-7; no clear D. The CDR3 is 13 amino acids. Trimming cost V 5 bases and J 3 bases, with 11 bases left between them. Germline values: CDR1 SGHVS, CDR2 FNYEAQ.

This clonotype was detected a few times. The rearrangement joins TRBV7-2 to TRBJ1-5, with D perhaps TRBD1 (6 bases). This CDR3 has 14 residues. V dropped 5 bases and J dropped 4 bases, with 12 bases sitting between them. In germline, CDR1 is SGHTA, CDR2 FQGNSA. CDR3: CASSRGDTNQPQHF. The CDR3 region has the DNA TGTGCCAGCAGCCGGGGGGACACGAATCAGCCCCAGCATTTT.

This clonotype was counted a few times. This may be a read error: a much more frequent sequence differs by one nucleotide. Likely a read error: the CDR3 ends without its conserved phenylalanine or tryptophan. The chain has TRBV5-8 and TRBJ2-7; 8 nucleotides line up with TRBD1. Looked up from germline, CDR1 is SGHTS and CDR2 is YDEGEE. There are 15 residues in the CDR3. Trimming took 4 bases from V and 6 from J; bases not matched to a gene: 12. The CDR3 loop reads CASSERQGIFGEQYL. CDR3 DNA: TGTGCCAGCAGCGAGAGACAGGGGATTTTTGGCGAGCAGTACCTC.

The rearrangement joins TRBV6-1 to TRBJ2-3, with D possibly being TRBD1 (6 bases). Germline V CDR1 and CDR2: MNHNS, SASEGT. CDR3 length: 12 amino acids. V lost 10 bases and J lost 1, with 9 bases in between. As DNA, the CDR3 is TGTGCCACCGCAGGGGGCACAGATACGCAGTATTTT. Amino acid sequence: CATAGGTDTQYF.

This clonotype was counted many times. This chain links TRBV5-1 with TRBJ2-3, with 8 bases matching TRBD2. Germline CDR1 and CDR2: SGHRS and YFSETQ. The CDR3 consists of 15 residues. After removal of 4 bases from V and 0 bases from J, the junction contained 4 bases not matched to a gene. Written as DNA, the CDR3 is TGCGCCAGCAGCCGCGGGACTAGTAGCACAGATACGCAGTATTTT. Amino acid sequence: CASSRGTSSTDTQYF.

This clonotype was seen at least ten times. The chain recombines TRBV6-5 with TRBJ2-7; TRBD1 matches 9 bases. With V trimmed by 2 bases and J by 6 bases, 5 bases remained unmatched. The CDR3 loop spans 14 amino acids. Germline values: CDR1 MNHEY, CDR2 SVGAGI. CDR3 sequence reads: CASSYPGTGFEQYF. The CDR3 region has the DNA TGTGCCAGCAGTTACCCCGGGACAGGGTTCGAGCAGTACTTC.

This clonotype came up a few times. The chain has TRBV20-1 and TRBJ2-2; D is unresolved. CDR3 length: 16 amino acids. Germline assignment: CDR1 DFQATT and CDR2 SNEGSKA (reference sequence). The V end lost 3 bases, the J end lost 0 bases, and 14 bases lay between the germline ends. The DNA for the CDR3 is TGCAGTGCTAGGGCAAACTTCCCCCCGAACACCGGGGAGCTGTTTTTT. Its protein is CSARANFPPNTGELFF.

This clonotype was observed at least ten times. J is TRBJ2-2 and V is TRBV6-1, with D perhaps matching TRBD2 (6 bases). V lost 5 bases, J lost 11 bases, and 24 bases lay in between. The CDR3 contains 16 residues. Germline V lookup: CDR1 MNHNS, CDR2 SASEGT. The CDR3: CASSYATLGLGGELFF. The CDR3 DNA is TGTGCCAGCAGTTACGCGACATTGGGACTGGGCGGTGAGCTGTTTTTT.

The CDR3 loop is CASSLGSGRAKNEQFF. CDR3 DNA: TGTGCCAGCAGCTTAGGTAGCGGGAGGGCCAAGAATGAGCAGTTCTTC. The chain couples TRBV11-2 to TRBJ2-1, with 11 bases that match TRBD2. The germline gives CDR1 SGHAT, CDR2 FQNNGV. Trimming took 1 base from V and 7 from J; bases not matched to a gene: 6. This CDR3 has 16 residues.

A few counts support this clonotype. J is TRBJ2-7 and V is TRBV5-5, with D possibly TRBD2 on 6 matching bases. Germline V gene lookup returns CDR1 SGHKS and CDR2 YYEKEE (reference sequence). The ends were cut back, 0 bases at V and 3 bases at J, with 13 bases in the middle. CDR3 length equals 15 residues. This chain's CDR3 is CASSLARGVRYEQYF. The CDR3 DNA sequence: TGTGCCAGCAGCTTGGCGCGGGGTGTGCGCTACGAGCAGTACTTC.